The T cell receptor (beta chain) under discussion was sequenced for a study of blood T cell repertoires in COVID-19. Per the germline V gene, CDR1 is SGHDT and CDR2 is YYEEEE. This CDR3 region has 15 residues. Trimming pared 4 bases from V and 0 bases from J, leaving 11 bases between. Clones were read by immunoSEQ multiplex PCR, and TCRdb kept only the in-frame ones, dropping some. The sample records 120,000 or so clones, around 90% being singletons. The chain combines TRBV5-6 with TRBJ1-3; the D gene is possibly TRBD1 (6 bases). The sequence was collected from a human donor in a cohort sampled during active COVID-19. Input material: peripheral blood. CDR3 nucleotide sequence: TGTGCCAGCAGCAGACAGGCCCCCTCTGGAAACACCATATATTTT. Translation: CASSRQAPSGNTIYF.